Each of the 32 T cell receptor beta chains below was sequenced from the same sample in a study of cytomegalovirus exposure and HLA in healthy donors (dated by TCRdb to the late 2010s). Library preparation was by the immunoSEQ multiplex PCR assay. For the multiplex PCR, a mixture combining 60 forward primers for TCR Vbeta segments and 13 reverse primers for TCR Jbeta segments was used. Sourced from immuneACCESS, this table was stored by TCRdb with only in-frame sequences that have V and J called. A share of the clones is absent; for the studies checked, an unresolved V gene accounts for under half, and the remainder has no known explanation. The record for this sample contains roughly 120,000 clones. Of the sample, roughly 1% falls within the top ten clones. Input material: PBMCs. All receptors come from a man younger than 35 in good health and CMV-seronegative.

The chain employs TRBV30 and TRBJ1-1, with 9 bases that match TRBD1. This CDR3 is 13 amino acids long. Germline loops: CDR1 GTSNPN, CDR2 SVGIG (reference sequence). V trimming: 3 bases; J trimming: 1 base; junction bases outside the gene matches: 0. The CDR3 protein is CAWRTGGNTEAFF. The CDR3 DNA sequence: TGTGCCTGGAGGACAGGGGGGAACACTGAAGCTTTCTTT.

This chain uses TRBV19 with TRBJ2-1; 11 nucleotides align to TRBD2. The CDR3 sequence is 17 residues long. V dropped 3 bases and J dropped 4; count of bases not matched to a gene: 8. In germline, CDR1 is LNHDA, CDR2 SQIVND (reference sequence). CDR3 in DNA: TGTGCCAGTAGTATGAGGCTAGCGGGAGGCTTTTACAATGAGCAGTTCTTC. Residues: CASSMRLAGGFYNEQFF.

The V call is TRBV2, the J call TRBJ2-7, with TRBD1 matching over 8 bases. The CDR3 contains 12 residues. V trimming: 8 bases; J trimming: 11 bases; junction bases outside the gene matches: 11. The germline V gene has CDR1 SNHLY and CDR2 FYNNEI. CDR3 region: CASGQSPGGKYF. In DNA form, the CDR3 reads TGTGCCAGCGGGCAGTCTCCAGGGGGCAAGTACTTC.

The chain combines TRBV30 with TRBJ2-7; the D is unclear. Germline CDR1 and CDR2: GTSNPN and SVGIG (reference sequence). This CDR3 contains 16 residues. V lost 5 bases and J 2 bases, leaving 22 bases between the germline ends. The DNA of the CDR3 is TGTGCCTGGCGTTCCCTGGGTGCAGGTTCCACCTACGAGCAGTACTTC. Translation: CAWRSLGAGSTYEQYF.

The V and J genes are TRBV6-5 and TRBJ2-7; the match to TRBD2 covers 9 bases. The CDR3 length is 16 residues. Germline CDR1 reads MNHEY; CDR2 reads SVGAGI. The trim removed 0 bases at V and 4 bases at J, leaving 7 bases unmatched. The CDR3 DNA reads TGTGCCAGCAGTTACTCAGGCGGGGGGGCTAGGTACGAGCAGTACTTC. It translates to CASSYSGGGARYEQYF.

V gene TRBV29-1 combines with J gene TRBJ1-2, with 11 bases that match TRBD1. The CDR3 spans 12 residues. Germline V gene lookup returns CDR1 SQVTM and CDR2 ANQGSEA. The J segment lost 3 bases and the V segment lost 7 bases, leaving 1 base of the junction unmatched. This chain's CDR3 is CSGGQGDYGYTF. In nucleotides, the CDR3 is TGCAGCGGGGGACAGGGGGACTATGGCTACACCTTC.

The V call is TRBV5-1, the J call TRBJ1-2; D perhaps matches TRBD1 (5 bases). The CDR3 is 16 amino acids. Germline values: CDR1 SGHRS, CDR2 YFSETQ. The V and J ends lost 0 bases and 4 bases respectively, with 16 bases between them. The CDR3 protein is CASSLGTGSMGYGYTF. The CDR3 DNA sequence: TGCGCCAGCAGCTTGGGTACAGGATCCATGGGCTATGGCTACACCTTC.

The chain combines TRBV4-2 with TRBJ2-7, with D unresolved. V shed 0 bases and J shed 2 bases, with 11 bases lying between them. The CDR3 runs to 15 residues. Germline V CDR1 and CDR2: LGHNA, YNFKEQ. The CDR3 sequence: CASSQDSSPAYEQYF. The CDR3 DNA sequence: TGTGCCAGCAGCCAAGATTCCTCCCCTGCCTACGAGCAGTACTTC.

The CDR3 spells CASRDSETYEQYF. DNA of the CDR3: TGTGCCAGCAGGGACAGCGAAACCTACGAGCAGTACTTC. The chain carries TRBV7-8 and TRBJ2-7; tentative D call: TRBD1 (6 bases). V was clipped by 6 bases and J by 2 bases, with 11 bases between them. Per the germline V gene, CDR1 is SGHVS and CDR2 is FQNEAQ. CDR3 length: 13 amino acids.

J is TRBJ1-2 and V is TRBV29-1, with D perhaps TRBD1 (6 bases). This CDR3 region has 13 residues. Trimming removed 6 bases from V and 8 bases from J, with 19 bases in between. Germline CDR1 is SQVTM and CDR2 is ANQGSEA. CDR3 sequence: CSVAKTGREGYTF. CDR3 nucleotide sequence: TGCAGCGTCGCTAAGACAGGAAGGGAGGGCTACACCTTC.

The chain employs TRBV30 and TRBJ1-2; TRBD1 is a possible D gene (5 bases). This CDR3 contains 10 residues. Trimming left V 5 bases short and J 7 bases short, with 8 bases between. The germline CDR1 and CDR2 sequences are GTSNPN and SVGIG (reference sequence). The CDR3 reads CAWARVGYTF. The CDR3, as DNA: TGTGCCTGGGCCAGGGTTGGCTACACCTTC.

The chain combines TRBV5-4 with TRBJ1-2, with TRBD1 as a possible D gene (6 bases). CDR3 length: 14 residues. V was clipped by 6 bases and J by 8 bases, with 20 bases between them. CDR1 and CDR2 from the germline V gene are SGHNT and YYREEE (reference sequence). The CDR3 sequence: CASNTGGALEGYTF. CDR3 coding DNA: TGTGCCAGCAACACCGGGGGGGCGCTGGAAGGCTACACCTTC.

The chain uses TRBV6-5 and TRBJ1-2; maybe TRBD1 (5 bases). This CDR3 has 13 amino acids. Germline CDR1 is MNHEY and CDR2 is SVGAGI. Trimming removed 4 bases at V and 2 bases at J, with 8 bases between. CDR3 protein: CASSWEGNYGYTF. The CDR3 coding sequence is TGTGCCAGCAGTTGGGAGGGGAACTATGGCTACACCTTC.

This sequence joins TRBV18 and TRBJ1-5, with 9 positions matching TRBD1. Germline loops: CDR1 KGHSH, CDR2 LQKENI. V gave up 4 bases and J gave up 7 bases; unmatched junction bases: 5. The CDR3 sequence is 14 residues long. The chain's CDR3 is CASSQTGGDQPQHF. The CDR3 nucleotides read TGTGCCAGCTCACAGACAGGGGGAGACCAGCCCCAGCATTTT.

This chain connects TRBV27 to TRBJ2-7; 7 bases are shared with TRBD1. The CDR3 length is 15 residues. V lost 9 bases to trimming and J lost 2 bases; unmatched junction nucleotides: 13. Germline CDR1 reads MNHEY; CDR2 reads SMNVEV (reference sequence). The CDR3 DNA sequence: TGTGCCAGTATTGGCAGGGGGACGGGCACCTACGAGCAGTACTTC. Protein product: CASIGRGTGTYEQYF.

This sequence joins TRBV2 and TRBJ1-1; no definite D call. Trimming took 7 bases from V and 1 from J, leaving 10 bases between them. Germline-derived CDR1 and CDR2 are SNHLY and FYNNEI. CDR3 length equals 13 residues. CDR3 sequence reads: CASIHDKNTEAFF. Here the CDR3 DNA reads TGTGCCAGCATTCACGACAAGAACACTGAAGCTTTCTTT.

V gene TRBV5-5 combines with J gene TRBJ1-2, with D unclear. CDR1 SGHKS and CDR2 YYEKEE come from the germline V gene (reference sequence). The CDR3 totals 14 residues. V lost 4 bases and J 6 bases, leaving 16 bases between the germline ends. CDR3 bases: TGTGCCAGCAGCGCCGTGGTCGGGATGAATGGCTACACCTTC. It is translated as CASSAVVGMNGYTF.

V and J are TRBV5-1 and TRBJ2-7; 9 nucleotides align to TRBD2. In germline, CDR1 is SGHRS, CDR2 YFSETQ. V shed 0 bases and J 6 bases; nucleotides not matched to a gene: 10. The CDR3 sequence is 16 residues long. The DNA of the CDR3 is TGCGCCAGCAGCTTGGCCGGGGCGGGAGGGCCTCGCGAGCAGTACTTC. This codes for CASSLAGAGGPREQYF.

J is TRBJ2-7 and V is TRBV2; D possibly corresponds to TRBD1 (6 bases). The CDR3 spans 15 residues. The V end was cut by 7 bases, the J end by 1 base, with 17 bases between. Germline CDR1 SNHLY, CDR2 FYNNEI. CDR3 residues: CASTKPGASSYEQYF. In nucleotides, the CDR3 is TGTGCCAGCACCAAACCAGGGGCCTCTTCCTACGAGCAGTACTTC.

The chain is built from TRBV19 and TRBJ1-2; D is undetermined. From germline, CDR1 is LNHDA and CDR2 SQIVND (reference sequence). The CDR3 loop spans 15 amino acids. Trimming removed 7 bases at V and 4 bases at J, with 19 bases between. For the CDR3, the DNA is TGTGCCAGTACCTCCAGCCCCGGCGGTGGCTATGGCTACACCTTC. Its translation: CASTSSPGGGYGYTF. Supplemented by reference TRBV19 and TRBJ1-2, the full variable domain reads DGGITQSPKYLFRKEGQNVTLSCEQNLNHDAMYWYRQDPGQGLRLIYYSQIVNDFQKGDIAEGYSVSREKKESFPLTVTSAQKNPTAFYLCASTSSPGGGYGYTFGSGTRLTVV.

The gene calls are TRBV6-1 and TRBJ2-7, with TRBD2 matching over 8 bases. The CDR3 spans 19 residues. CDR1 MNHNS and CDR2 SASEGT come from the germline V gene. J was trimmed by 3 bases and V by 0 bases; bases with no gene match: 16. The CDR3 DNA reads as TGTGCCAGCAGTGAAGCGGGGGGACTAGGAGGCTTATGGTACTACGAGCAGTACTTC. Translation gives CASSEAGGLGGLWYYEQYF.

The rearrangement uses TRBV28 and TRBJ1-1; 7 bases are a match to TRBD1. CDR3 length: 15 amino acids. V was pared by 2 bases and J by 0 bases, with 3 bases of the junction left unmatched. In germline, CDR1 is MDHEN, CDR2 SYDVKM. CDR3 nucleotides: TGTGCCAGCAGTTTAGGGACAGCATTGAACACTGAAGCTTTCTTT. This translates into CASSLGTALNTEAFF.

V and J are TRBV7-3 and TRBJ2-5, with a weak D call TRBD2 (7 bases). Trimming left V 5 bases short and J 5 bases short, with 12 bases between. Germline CDR1 and CDR2: SGHTA and FQGTGA. The CDR3 covers 13 residues. CDR3 loop: CASSGGAGETQYF. Written as DNA, the CDR3 is TGTGCCAGCAGCGGGGGGGCTGGGGAGACCCAGTACTTC.

This chain connects TRBV29-1 to TRBJ2-7, with 11 bases lining up with TRBD1. V was clipped by 2 bases and J by 1 base; unmatched bases: 4. Germline values: CDR1 SQVTM, CDR2 ANQGSEA. The CDR3 runs 15 residues. CDR3 DNA sequence: TGCAGCGTTGAAACCGGGACAGGGGGTTCCTACGAGCAGTACTTC. It specifies CSVETGTGGSYEQYF.

The V gene is TRBV2, the J gene TRBJ2-1; 16 positions agree with TRBD2. This CDR3 has 16 amino acids. The J segment lost 10 bases and the V segment lost 5 bases, leaving 8 bases of the junction unmatched. Germline CDR1 SNHLY, CDR2 FYNNEI. The CDR3: CASSSPGLAGGREQFF. Written as DNA, the CDR3 is TGTGCCAGCAGTTCCCCGGGACTAGCGGGAGGGCGGGAGCAGTTCTTC.

This chain joins TRBV7-9 and TRBJ2-7; 14 nucleotides align to TRBD2. The CDR3 totals 16 residues. V lost 5 bases to trimming and J lost 3 bases; unmatched junction nucleotides: 6. Per germline, CDR1 SEHNR and CDR2 FQNEAQ (reference sequence). CDR3 amino acids: CASSARTSGRFYEQYF. The DNA for the CDR3 is TGTGCCAGCAGCGCGAGGACTAGCGGGAGGTTCTACGAGCAGTACTTC.

The CDR3 spells CASSTGGANNEQFF. The CDR3 nucleotides read TGTGCCAGCAGTACAGGGGGCGCGAACAATGAGCAGTTCTTC. The chain combines TRBV9 with TRBJ2-1; 9 nucleotides line up with TRBD1. Looked up from germline, CDR1 is SGDLS and CDR2 is YYNGEE. This CDR3 has 14 residues. The junction had 5 bases not matched to a gene; V was cut back by 5 bases and J by 5 bases.

The rearrangement links TRBV5-4 to TRBJ2-1, with 7 bases aligning to TRBD2. Germline CDR1 is SGHNT and CDR2 is YYREEE (reference sequence). V shed 4 bases, J shed 0 bases, and the junction held 7 bases outside the gene matches. This CDR3 has 16 residues. This CDR3 is CASSQGGASSYNEQFF. The DNA for the CDR3 is TGTGCCAGCAGCCAGGGAGGGGCGAGCTCCTACAATGAGCAGTTCTTC.

The gene calls are TRBV7-9 and TRBJ2-1; 9 bases map to TRBD2. The ends lost 0 bases at V and 7 bases at J; junction bases unmatched: 4. There are 15 residues in the CDR3. From germline, CDR1 is SEHNR and CDR2 FQNEAQ (reference sequence). CDR3 sequence: CASSLALAGPNEQFF. CDR3 DNA sequence: TGTGCCAGCAGCTTAGCACTAGCGGGCCCAAATGAGCAGTTCTTC.

This chain links TRBV10-3 with TRBJ2-5; 7 nucleotides line up with TRBD1. The CDR3 loop spans 14 amino acids. V was clipped by 2 bases and J by 9 bases; unmatched bases: 9. From germline, CDR1 is ENHRY and CDR2 SYGVKD. CDR3 residues: CAISEPRGPGAQYF. CDR3 DNA: TGTGCCATCAGTGAGCCGAGGGGGCCAGGGGCCCAGTACTTC.

The J gene is TRBJ2-7, the V gene TRBV5-1; 10 bases match TRBD2. There are 15 residues in the CDR3. The germline CDR1 and CDR2 sequences are SGHRS and YFSETQ. The ends lost 2 bases at V and 3 bases at J; junction bases unmatched: 5. The CDR3 DNA reads as TGCGCCAGCAGCTTTCTAGCGGGAGCGGTCTACGAGCAGTACTTC. This gives the protein CASSFLAGAVYEQYF.

As to this clone: At one end the junction does not follow the germline gene, possibly because of a read error. This same CDR3 is encoded by further DNA sequences in the sample. This chain links TRBV30 with TRBJ1-6; D gene ambiguous. CDR3 length equals 14 residues. Germline V gene data show CDR1 as GTSNPN and CDR2 as SVGIG (reference sequence). The CDR3 sequence is CAWSKESNNSPLHF. The CDR3 nucleotides are TGTGCCTGGAGTAAAGAGAGTAATAATTCGCCCCTCCACTTT.